The 21 T cell receptor beta chains below were found in one sample sequenced in a study of shared clonotypes between healthy human individuals. Clones were read by immunoSEQ multiplex PCR, and TCRdb kept only the in-frame ones, dropping some. In the table there are about 490,000 clones, 79% of which are singletons. The source material was PBMCs. Receptor source: a woman aged 35 to 49 in good health. Some clones in this sample may be carry-over from other donors' samples.

This clone has only a few counts. The rearrangement uses TRBV4-2 and TRBJ2-5; no clear D. The J call is uncertain, as TRBJ2-7 better fits the DNA end. The CDR3 is 14 residues long. Germline V gives CDR1 LGHNA, CDR2 YNFKEQ. The CDR3 here is CASSPVAVPNEQYF. DNA for the CDR3: TGTGCCAGCAGCCCCGTGGCGGTTCCGAACGAGCAGTACTTC.

This rearrangement joins TRBV7-2 to TRBJ1-2; 7 nucleotides line up with TRBD1. CDR1 and CDR2 (germline): SGHTA, FQGNSA. The CDR3 has 16 amino acids. Trimming removed 7 bases from V and 4 bases from J; junction bases left unmatched: 15. The CDR3 is CASIQTGQALFYGYTF. The DNA for the CDR3 is TGTGCCAGCATCCAAACCGGACAGGCACTCTTCTATGGCTACACCTTC.

This chain uses TRBV6-1 with TRBJ1-1; 9 bases are a match to TRBD1. The CDR3 consists of 13 residues. With 6 bases clipped from V and 7 bases from J, the junction kept 6 bases outside the gene matches. The V gene's germline CDR1 is MNHNS and CDR2 SASEGT. The CDR3 reads CASSRTGDSEAFF. The CDR3 DNA reads as TGTGCCAGCAGCCGGACAGGGGATAGTGAAGCTTTCTTT.

The V and J genes are TRBV7-8 and TRBJ1-1; D not resolved. The CDR3 covers 11 residues. CDR1 is SGHVS and CDR2 is FQNEAQ in the germline V gene. The ends were cut back, 5 bases at V and 1 base at J, with 2 bases in the middle. The CDR3 reads CASSANTEAFF. The DNA of the CDR3 is TGTGCCAGCAGCGCGAACACTGAAGCTTTCTTT. Full variable domain (remainder filled in from reference TRBV7-8 and TRBJ1-1): GAGVSQSPRYKVAKRGQDVALRCDPISGHVSLFWYQQALGQGPEFLTYFQNEAQLDKSGLPSDRFFAERPEGSVSTLKIQRTQQEDSAVYLCASSANTEAFFGQGTRLTVV.

The CDR3 DNA follows: TGTGCCAGCAGCTTAATGGGGACTAGCGGGACCCATGAGCAGTTCTTC. It is translated as CASSLMGTSGTHEQFF. The chain links TRBV7-3 to TRBJ2-1; TRBD2 matches 13 bases. The CDR3 runs 16 residues. Germline loops: CDR1 SGHTA, CDR2 FQGTGA. V was clipped by 1 base and J by 8 bases; unmatched bases: 5.

J is TRBJ1-5 and V is TRBV27; D remains ambiguous. The germline V and J ends were trimmed by 6 bases and 5 bases, with 14 bases remaining between them. The CDR3 length is 14 residues. The germline gives CDR1 MNHEY, CDR2 SMNVEV (reference sequence). DNA of the CDR3: TGTGCCAGCAGCCTAGGGCCACTCTATCAGCCCCAGCATTTT. Amino acid sequence: CASSLGPLYQPQHF.

This sequence joins TRBV5-1 and TRBJ1-1; 7 bases map to TRBD1. This CDR3 is built from 13 residues. From germline, CDR1 is SGHRS and CDR2 YFSETQ. The V gene end was trimmed by 4 bases and the J gene end by 6 bases; junction bases not matched to a gene: 6. In DNA, the CDR3 is TGCGCCAGCAGCACCGGGACAGACCCTGAAGCTTTCTTT. Amino acid sequence: CASSTGTDPEAFF. The whole variable domain, filled in from reference TRBV5-1 and TRBJ1-1, reads KAGVTQTPRYLIKTRGQQVTLSCSPISGHRSVSWYQQTPGQGLQFLFEYFSETQRNKGNFPGRFSGRQFSNSRSEMNVSTLELGDSALYLCASSTGTDPEAFFGQGTRLTVV.

The sample holds one count of this clone. This probably arose from a read error, given a far larger clone one base away. J is TRBJ1-2 and V is TRBV5-1, with TRBD1 identical over 10 bases. Germline assignment: CDR1 SGHRS and CDR2 YFSETQ. There are 17 residues in the CDR3. The CDR3 nucleotides read TGCGCCAGCAGCTGGCTTTCCGACAGGGGGCAGGGCTATGGCTACGCCTTC. This encodes CASSWLSDRGQGYGYAF.

The V and J genes are TRBV28 and TRBJ1-5; the D is unclear. The germline V gene has CDR1 MDHEN and CDR2 SYDVKM. The V end lost 3 bases, the J end lost 0 bases, and 9 bases lay between the germline ends. The CDR3 contains 15 residues. The CDR3 DNA is TGTGCCAGCAGTTTGTTCAGAGATAGCAATCAGCCCCAGCATTTT. Translating it yields CASSLFRDSNQPQHF.

This clone was picked up a small number of times. The chain has TRBV7-9 and TRBJ1-5; D may be TRBD1 (5 bases). CDR3 size: 14 residues. V was trimmed by 3 bases and J by 7 bases, leaving 13 bases between them. Germline CDR1 SEHNR, CDR2 FQNEAQ (reference sequence). Here the CDR3 DNA reads TGTGCCAGCAGCTTGGGGCAGTTGGGACAGCCCCAGCATTTT. It is translated as CASSLGQLGQPQHF.

The rearrangement uses TRBV11-2 and TRBJ2-5; 7 nucleotides line up with TRBD2. Gene TRBJ2-7 matches the end of the DNA better, so the J call may be wrong. The germline gives CDR1 SGHAT, CDR2 FQNNGV. The CDR3 totals 17 residues. CDR3 bases: TGTGCCAGCAGCTTAATATGGGACTATACAAGCTCCTACGAGCAGTACTTC. This codes for CASSLIWDYTSSYEQYF.

The rearrangement links TRBV4-3 to TRBJ2-6; D gene uncertain. The germline gives CDR1 LGHNA, CDR2 YSLEER. Trimming took off 1 base at V and 0 bases at J, with 4 bases between the two ends. CDR3 length equals 15 residues. In DNA form, the CDR3 reads TGCGCCAGCAGCCAAGGAAACTCTGGGGCCAACGTCCTGACTTTC. Translated: CASSQGNSGANVLTF.

J is TRBJ1-1 and V is TRBV7-9, with a weak D call TRBD1 (5 bases). Trimming shortened V by 4 bases and J by 11 bases, and 17 bases separated the two germline ends. This CDR3 has 13 amino acids. In germline, CDR1 is SEHNR, CDR2 FQNEAQ (reference sequence). CDR3 bases: TGTGCCAGCAGCTCAGACAGCTCCGGGGGGGCTTTCTTT. Translating it yields CASSSDSSGGAFF.

The chain couples TRBV29-1 to TRBJ1-1; D might be TRBD1 (6 bases). CDR3 length: 12 amino acids. The ends were cut back, 8 bases at V and 3 bases at J, with 13 bases in the middle. Germline assignment: CDR1 SQVTM and CDR2 ANQGSEA. In nucleotides, the CDR3 is TGCAGCACATTATCAGGGGACACTGAAGCTTTCTTT. Translated, it gives CSTLSGDTEAFF.

This clone was seen a single time. V gene TRBV18 combines with J gene TRBJ2-7; D unclear. This CDR3 comprises 14 residues. Trimming stripped 4 bases from V and 2 bases from J, with 12 bases between. Germline V gene sequence: CDR1 KGHSH, CDR2 LQKENI. The CDR3 bases are TGTGCCAGCTCACTCGAGTACACTGCCTACGAGCAGTACTTC. Its translation is CASSLEYTAYEQYF.

On this clone itself: This specimen includes other DNA sequences encoding the same CDR3. V usage is TRBV5-1 and J usage is TRBJ2-7; 8 bases fit TRBD2. The V and J ends lost 0 bases and 2 bases, in that order; junction bases with no gene match: 4. Germline assignment: CDR1 SGHRS and CDR2 YFSETQ. The CDR3 extends over 15 amino acids. The CDR3 region is CASSLALAGTYEQYF. As DNA, the CDR3 is TGCGCCAGCAGCTTGGCCTTAGCGGGGACCTACGAGCAGTACTTC. Filled out from reference TRBV5-1 and TRBJ2-7, the complete variable domain reads KAGVTQTPRYLIKTRGQQVTLSCSPISGHRSVSWYQQTPGQGLQFLFEYFSETQRNKGNFPGRFSGRQFSNSRSEMNVSTLELGDSALYLCASSLALAGTYEQYFGPGTRLTVT.

This chain uses TRBV6-1 with TRBJ1-5; D remains ambiguous. Trimming left V 6 bases short and J 6 bases short, with 9 bases between. CDR1 MNHNS and CDR2 SASEGT come from the germline V gene. There are 12 residues in the CDR3. The CDR3 sequence: CASRLDAQPQHF. In nucleotides, the CDR3 is TGTGCCAGCAGACTTGACGCTCAGCCCCAGCATTTT.

This clone has more than one count but fewer than ten. This chain links TRBV15 with TRBJ1-6; no reliable D call. V was cut by 9 bases and J by 5 bases, with 14 bases left in between. The CDR3 spans 14 residues. Germline V CDR1 and CDR2: LNHNV, YYDKDF (reference sequence). This chain's CDR3 is CATGRTADNSPLHF. In DNA, the CDR3 is TGTGCCACAGGCCGCACAGCAGATAATTCACCCCTCCACTTT.

The chain recombines TRBV10-2 with TRBJ1-1; unclear D gene. Germline CDR1 reads WSHSY; CDR2 reads SAAADI. Trimming left V 6 bases short and J 0 bases short, with 14 bases between. This CDR3 comprises 15 residues. The CDR3 nucleotides read TGCGCCAGCAGAGGTTCAGAGGATATGAACACTGAAGCTTTCTTT. It translates to CASRGSEDMNTEAFF.

V and J are TRBV7-9 and TRBJ2-7; the D is unclear. This CDR3 has 16 amino acids. V lost 6 bases, J lost 0 bases, and 18 bases lay in between. From germline, CDR1 is SEHNR and CDR2 FQNEAQ (reference sequence). CDR3 nucleotide sequence: TGTGCCAGCAGTCTGCTTAGGGCACCGACCTCCTACGAGCAGTACTTC. Protein: CASSLLRAPTSYEQYF.

The V and J genes are TRBV2 and TRBJ2-2; D is perhaps TRBD1 (6 bases). The V gene's germline CDR1 is SNHLY and CDR2 FYNNEI. The CDR3 runs 14 residues. V lost 6 bases and J 1 base, leaving 9 bases between the germline ends. The CDR3 DNA reads TGTGCCAGCAGAGGACAGATGAACACCGGGGAGCTGTTTTTT. Its protein is CASRGQMNTGELFF.